This T cell receptor beta chain was profiled in a study of PD-1 blockade in mismatch repair-deficient tumors. V was pared by 5 bases and J by 7 bases, with 21 bases between. CDR3 length equals 15 residues. Germline assignment: CDR1 MNHNS and CDR2 SASEGT. Profiling relied on immunoSEQ multiplex PCR, and the TCRdb table lists in-frame clones only, not all of them. The table records tens of thousands of clones, roughly 85% of them present only once. The sequencing used peripheral blood, collected approximately 78 weeks after starting pembrolizumab. V usage is TRBV6-1 and J usage is TRBJ2-7; D uncertain. This TCR derives from an adult with mismatch repair-deficient cancer. DNA of the CDR3: TGTGCCAGCAGTCCCCAGGAGAGACAAGTACGGGAGCAGTACTTC. As protein: CASSPQERQVREQYF.